Listed here are 6 T cell receptor beta chains from one sample, sequenced in a study of T-cell reconstitution after alpha-beta-depleted transplantation in children. Unique molecular identifiers were incorporated into the prepared TCRbeta library. TCRdb re-called the PCR reads through MiXCR, storing one row per CDR3 protein. The sample gives under 850,000 distinct CDR3 sequences, about 12% of which show up once; around 0.8% is in the top ten. Sequences were derived from PBMCs, sampled before TCRalphabeta/CD19-depleted stem cell transplant. The receptors here all came from a girl aged 2 to 10 with congenital amegakaryocytic thrombocytopenia, due to receive a stem cell transplant.

This clonotype was observed at least ten times. V is TRBV29-1 and J is TRBJ2-7; weak D call: TRBD1 (6 bases). The germline gives CDR1 SQVTM, CDR2 ANQGSEA. The V end was cut by 5 bases, the J end by 4 bases, with 9 bases between. This CDR3 comprises 11 residues. This CDR3 reads CSVTGIYEQYF. The CDR3 region has the DNA TGCAGCGTTACAGGGATATACGAGCAGTACTTC.

Comment on this clonotype: This sequence may be a read error, since a much larger clone differs from it by one base. V gene TRBV29-1 combines with J gene TRBJ2-1; unclear D gene. The CDR3 sequence is 14 residues long. Germline-derived CDR1 and CDR2 are SQVTM and ANQGSEA. The CDR3 loop is CSVEAPELYNKQFF. The CDR3 DNA reads TGCAGCGTTGAAGCGCCCGAATTATACAATAAGCAGTTCTTC.

In the case of this clonotype: This could be a read error, since a much larger clone is one nucleotide away. V gene TRBV5-1 combines with J gene TRBJ2-7, with a tentative D call TRBD2 (5 bases). The CDR3 has 14 residues. Trimming removed 7 bases at V and 3 bases at J, with 17 bases between. Germline V gene lookup returns CDR1 SGHRS and CDR2 YFSETQ. The CDR3 spells CASAAWTGFYEQYF. The CDR3, as DNA: TGCGCCAGCGCAGCATGGACTGGCTTCTACGAGCAGTACTTC.

This clonotype was picked up many times. J is TRBJ2-7 and V is TRBV14; D could derive from TRBD1 or TRBD2 (6 bases each). Trimming pared 4 bases from V and 3 bases from J, leaving 16 bases between. The germline gives CDR1 SGHDN, CDR2 FVKESK. CDR3 length: 15 residues. CDR3 sequence reads: CASSRLSRGLYEQYF. The CDR3 coding sequence is TGTGCCAGCAGCCGCCTTTCCCGGGGGCTCTACGAGCAGTACTTC. Supplemented by reference TRBV14 and TRBJ2-7, the full variable domain reads EAGVTQFPSHSVIEKGQTVTLRCDPISGHDNLYWYRRVMGKEIKFLLHFVKESKQDESGMPNNRFLAERTGGTYSTLKVQPAELEDSGVYFCASSRLSRGLYEQYFGPGTRLTVT.

This chain uses TRBV20-1 with TRBJ2-7, with D hard to call. The length of the CDR3 is 13 residues. Trimming shortened V by 3 bases and J by 3 bases, and 12 bases separated the two germline ends. The germline gives CDR1 DFQATT, CDR2 SNEGSKA (reference sequence). The CDR3 region is CSASYIGRYEQYF. The CDR3 DNA reads TGCAGTGCTAGTTATATAGGTCGCTACGAGCAGTACTTC.

CDR3 in amino acids: CASRPRGTRPYNEQFF. In DNA, the CDR3 is TGTGCCAGCAGGCCACGGGGGACTAGACCTTACAATGAGCAGTTCTTC. The V call is TRBV7-2, the J call TRBJ2-1; 8 nucleotides match TRBD2. CDR3 length equals 16 residues. The V gene's germline CDR1 is SGHTA and CDR2 FQGNSA. V shed 6 bases and J 4 bases; nucleotides not matched to a gene: 11. Using reference TRBV7-2 and TRBJ2-1 for the parts outside the CDR3, the full variable domain is GAGVSQSPSNKVTEKGKDVELRCDPISGHTALYWYRQSLGQGLEFLIYFQGNSAPDKSGLPSDRFSAERTGGSVSTLTIQRTQQEDSAVYLCASRPRGTRPYNEQFFGPGTRLTVL.